This T cell receptor beta chain was sequenced in a study of cytomegalovirus exposure and HLA in healthy donors. Study information: Among about 179 million T cells, an earlier analysis found roughly 120 million unique TCR beta sequences.

The PCR ran on 60 Vbeta and 13 Jbeta primers. TCRdb keeps only in-frame clones here, not all; method: immunoSEQ multiplex PCR. This sample has tens of thousands of clones; about 77% occur once, and the top ten carry 6.8%. Germline lookup yields CDR1 MNHEY and CDR2 SVGAGI. V gave up 6 bases and J gave up 0 bases, with 14 bases separating them. This CDR3 contains 15 residues. The rearrangement uses TRBV6-5 and TRBJ1-1; a weak D match, TRBD1 (5 bases). The clonotype was recovered from a man aged 30 to 39 in good health and CMV-seropositive. The sequenced material came from PBMCs. DNA of the CDR3: TGTGCCAGCAGACCCGACAGACTCATGAACACTGAAGCTTTCTTT. Protein product: CASRPDRLMNTEAFF.